The 3 T cell receptor beta chains presented below share a single source sample, sequenced in a study of shared clonotypes between healthy human individuals. Repertoires were generated with immunoSEQ multiplex PCR, while TCRdb's copy carries only in-frame clones and drops some. The sample yields around 690,000 clones, 90% seen once. The sequenced sample was memory CD8+ T cells from PBMCs. Regarding subset: CD45RO+ cells pooled with CCR7-negative TemRA cells. These receptors were collected from a man younger than 35 in good health. Some clones in this sample may be carry-over from other donors' samples.

The rearrangement joins TRBV4-1 to TRBJ2-1, with TRBD2 identical over 7 bases. The V gene's germline CDR1 is MGHRA and CDR2 YSYEKL. Trimming at V came to 5 bases and at J to 0 bases, leaving 13 bases not matched to a gene. The CDR3 is made up of 18 amino acids. The CDR3 DNA reads TGCGCCAGCAGCTTCGCCTCCCCTAGCGGACTCTCCTACAATGAGCAGTTCTTC. Translating it yields CASSFASPSGLSYNEQFF.

A single count supports this clone. The chain links TRBV10-3 to TRBJ1-2; the match to TRBD1 covers 10 bases. Germline V gives CDR1 ENHRY, CDR2 SYGVKD. This CDR3 has 13 residues. The V segment lost 11 bases and the J segment 4 bases; nucleotides outside the gene matches: 7. The CDR3 sequence: CAVDRGQLYGYTF. In nucleotides, the CDR3 is TGTGCCGTTGACAGGGGGCAGCTCTATGGCTACACCTTC.

The chain uses TRBV7-9 and TRBJ2-1; 11 bases align to TRBD2. Germline V gene sequence: CDR1 SEHNR, CDR2 FQNEAQ (reference sequence). J was trimmed by 4 bases and V by 1 base; bases with no gene match: 3. The CDR3 has 16 residues. CDR3 residues: CASSLEGLAAYNEQFF. The CDR3 DNA reads TGTGCCAGCAGCTTAGAGGGACTAGCGGCATACAATGAGCAGTTCTTC.